Listed here is a single TCR beta chain. This specimen comes from a study of tumor-infiltrating lymphocytes in localized non-small cell lung cancer. Study-wide background: Some samples were collected after neoadjuvant chemotherapy; smokers, never-smokers and several histologies were included.

Germline CDR1 reads SGHTA; CDR2 reads FQGNSA. Losses at the gene ends were 1 base for V and 9 bases for J; bases not matched to a gene: 8. The CDR3 has 15 residues. TCRdb's copy holds only in-frame clones and misses some; the assay was immunoSEQ multiplex PCR. The data contain 23,000 or so clones, 50% to 70% of them singletons. V gene TRBV7-2 combines with J gene TRBJ2-1, with TRBD2 matching over 8 bases. The source is a human donor with non-small cell lung cancer. What was sequenced was lung tumor tissue. The DNA for the CDR3 is TGTGCCAGCAGCTTAGGCGGGAGGCTTGCCAGTGAGCAGTTCTTC. Encoded protein: CASSLGGRLASEQFF.